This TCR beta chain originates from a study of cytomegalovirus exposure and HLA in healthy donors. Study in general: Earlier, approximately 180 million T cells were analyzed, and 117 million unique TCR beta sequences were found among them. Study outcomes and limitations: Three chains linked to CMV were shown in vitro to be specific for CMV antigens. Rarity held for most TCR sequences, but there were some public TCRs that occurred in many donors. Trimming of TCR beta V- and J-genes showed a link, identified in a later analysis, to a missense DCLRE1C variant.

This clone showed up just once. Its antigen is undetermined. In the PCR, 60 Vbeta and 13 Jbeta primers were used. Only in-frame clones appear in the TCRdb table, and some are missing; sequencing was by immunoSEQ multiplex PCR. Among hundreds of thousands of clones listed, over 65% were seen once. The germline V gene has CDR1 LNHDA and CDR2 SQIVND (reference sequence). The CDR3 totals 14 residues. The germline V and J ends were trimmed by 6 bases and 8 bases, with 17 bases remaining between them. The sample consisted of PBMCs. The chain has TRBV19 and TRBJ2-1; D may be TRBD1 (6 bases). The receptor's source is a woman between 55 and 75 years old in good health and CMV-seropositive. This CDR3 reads CASSPLGEGDEQFF. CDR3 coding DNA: TGTGCCAGTAGCCCACTAGGTGAGGGGGATGAGCAGTTCTTC.